This T cell receptor (beta chain) was sequenced for a study of blood T cell repertoires in COVID-19. Background on the study: Spain, Italy and the United States supplied samples that represented acute and convalescent COVID-19. PBMCs, B-cell-depleted T cells, or T cells were the source of the cDNA or gDNA that made up the material.

J was trimmed by 1 base and V by 5 bases; bases with no gene match: 15. The CDR3 length is 18 residues. CDR1 and CDR2 (germline): SGHVS, FQNEAQ. As originally analysed: Amplification of reference gene primers provided the estimated nucleated cell counts. TCRdb's table, derived via immunoSEQ multiplex PCR, lists solely in-frame clones and lacks some. V and J calls and clone size follow that table, whereas D and trimming were derived from the DNA. Among 100,000 to 150,000 clones listed, around 89% were seen once. The sequence was collected from a man in his sixties with COVID-19, enrolled during active disease. The gene calls are TRBV7-8 and TRBJ1-2, with 8 bases matching TRBD1. Sequences were obtained from peripheral blood. The CDR3 reads CASSAFSRTGLVNYGYTF. For the CDR3, the DNA is TGTGCCAGCAGCGCCTTTAGCCGGACAGGGTTAGTTAACTATGGCTACACCTTC.